The sequence of this T cell receptor (beta chain) was determined in a study of T cells after yellow fever vaccination. CDR3 size: 16 residues. Trimming stripped 1 base from V and 1 base from J, with 13 bases between. Germline V lookup: CDR1 MGHRA, CDR2 YSYEKL. TCRdb reprocessed the 5' RACE reads via MiXCR and lists one record per CDR3 protein. Altogether just over 300,000 distinct CDR3 sequences are present, approximately 3.8% being singletons, with the ten largest covering about a quarter. This clonotype was seen ten or more times. The sequenced sample was PBMCs, obtained on the day of the yellow fever booster vaccination. The clonotype comes from a man younger than 30 who received the YFV17D yellow fever vaccine. The V call is TRBV4-1, the J call TRBJ1-1, with a weak D call TRBD1 (5 bases). The CDR3 nucleotides read TGCGCCAGCAGCCAAGTCTACAGGAACTCGAACACTGAAGCTTTCTTT. It translates to CASSQVYRNSNTEAFF.